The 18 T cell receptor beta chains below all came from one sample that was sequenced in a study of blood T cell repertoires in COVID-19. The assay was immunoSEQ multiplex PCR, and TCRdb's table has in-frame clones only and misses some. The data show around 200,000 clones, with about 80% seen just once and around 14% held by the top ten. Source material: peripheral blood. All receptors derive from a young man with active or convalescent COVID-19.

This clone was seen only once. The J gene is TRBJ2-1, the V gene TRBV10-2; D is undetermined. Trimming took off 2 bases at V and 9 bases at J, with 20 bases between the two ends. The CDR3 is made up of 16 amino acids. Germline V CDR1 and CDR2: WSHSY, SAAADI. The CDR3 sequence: CASSETSVRRMGEQFF. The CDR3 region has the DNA TGCGCCAGCAGTGAGACAAGCGTCAGACGGATGGGTGAGCAGTTCTTC.

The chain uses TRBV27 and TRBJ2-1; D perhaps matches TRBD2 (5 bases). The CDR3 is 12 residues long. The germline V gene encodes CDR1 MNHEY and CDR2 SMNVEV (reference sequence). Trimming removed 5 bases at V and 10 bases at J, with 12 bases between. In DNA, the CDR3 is TGTGCCAGCAGTAGGTCCGGGAACGAGCAGTTCTTC. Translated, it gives CASSRSGNEQFF.

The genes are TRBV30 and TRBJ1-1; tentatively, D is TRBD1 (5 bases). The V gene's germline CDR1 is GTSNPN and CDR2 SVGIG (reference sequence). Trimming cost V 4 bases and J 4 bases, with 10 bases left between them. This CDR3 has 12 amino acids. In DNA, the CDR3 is TGTGCCTGGAACGGGGGAAGCACTGAAGCTTTCTTT. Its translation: CAWNGGSTEAFF.

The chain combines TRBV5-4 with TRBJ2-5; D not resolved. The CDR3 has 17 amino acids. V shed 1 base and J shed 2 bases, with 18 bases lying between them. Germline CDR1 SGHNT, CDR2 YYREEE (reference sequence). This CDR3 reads CASSLLYGYGGQETQYF. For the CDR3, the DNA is TGTGCCAGCAGCTTGCTCTACGGGTATGGCGGACAAGAGACCCAGTACTTC.

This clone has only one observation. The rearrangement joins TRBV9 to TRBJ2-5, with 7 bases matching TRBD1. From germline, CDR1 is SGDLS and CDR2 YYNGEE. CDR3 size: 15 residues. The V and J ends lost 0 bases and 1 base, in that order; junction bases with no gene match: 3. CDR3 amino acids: CASSVAGDSQETQYF. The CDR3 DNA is TGTGCCAGCAGCGTAGCTGGGGACAGCCAAGAGACCCAGTACTTC.

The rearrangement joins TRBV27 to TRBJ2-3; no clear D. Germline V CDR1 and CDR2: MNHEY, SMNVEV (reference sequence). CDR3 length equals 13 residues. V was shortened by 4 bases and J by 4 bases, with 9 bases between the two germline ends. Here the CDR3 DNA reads TGTGCCAGCAGTTCCCCGGCGGCAGATACGCAGTATTTT. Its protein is CASSSPAADTQYF.

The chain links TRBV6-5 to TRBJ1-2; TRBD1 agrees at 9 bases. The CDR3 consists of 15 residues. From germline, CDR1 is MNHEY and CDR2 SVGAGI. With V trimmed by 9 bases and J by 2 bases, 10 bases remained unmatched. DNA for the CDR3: TGTGCCAGTGGGGACCCCGGGACAGGGAACTATGGCTACACCTTC. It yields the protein CASGDPGTGNYGYTF.

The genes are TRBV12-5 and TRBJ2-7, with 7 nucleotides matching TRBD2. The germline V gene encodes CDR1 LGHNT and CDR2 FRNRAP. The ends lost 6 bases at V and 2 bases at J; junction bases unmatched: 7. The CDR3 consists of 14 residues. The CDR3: CASGNVGGTYEQYF. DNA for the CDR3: TGTGCTAGTGGCAACGTGGGGGGGACCTACGAGCAGTACTTC.

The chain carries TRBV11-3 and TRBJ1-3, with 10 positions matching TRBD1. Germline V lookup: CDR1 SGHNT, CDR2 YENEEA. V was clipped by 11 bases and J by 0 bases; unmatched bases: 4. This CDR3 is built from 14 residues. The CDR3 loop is CASTGGSSGNTIYF. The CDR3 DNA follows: TGTGCCTCGACAGGGGGCTCCTCTGGAAACACCATATATTTT.

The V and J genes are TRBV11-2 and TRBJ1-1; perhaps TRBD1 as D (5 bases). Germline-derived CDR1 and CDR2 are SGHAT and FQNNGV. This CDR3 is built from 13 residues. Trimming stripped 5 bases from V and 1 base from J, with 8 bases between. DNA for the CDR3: TGTGCCAGCAGCACAGGACGGAACACTGAAGCTTTCTTT. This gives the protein CASSTGRNTEAFF.

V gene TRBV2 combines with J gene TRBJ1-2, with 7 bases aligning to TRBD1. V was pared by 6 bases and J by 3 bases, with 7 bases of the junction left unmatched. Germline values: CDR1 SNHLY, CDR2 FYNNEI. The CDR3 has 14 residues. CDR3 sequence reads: CASRETGTDYGYTF. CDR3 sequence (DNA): TGTGCCAGCAGGGAGACAGGGACGGACTATGGCTACACCTTC.

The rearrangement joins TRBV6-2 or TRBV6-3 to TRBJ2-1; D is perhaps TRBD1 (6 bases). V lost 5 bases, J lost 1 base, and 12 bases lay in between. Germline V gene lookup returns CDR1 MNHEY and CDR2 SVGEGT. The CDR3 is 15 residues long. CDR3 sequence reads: CASSISDRSYNEQFF. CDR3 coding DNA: TGTGCCAGCAGTATATCGGACAGATCCTACAATGAGCAGTTCTTC.

CDR3 in amino acids: CASSLGTGSQETQYF. The CDR3 DNA reads TGTGCCAGCAGCTTAGGGACAGGGTCGCAAGAGACCCAGTACTTC. The chain couples TRBV11-2 to TRBJ2-5, with 8 positions matching TRBD1. This CDR3 is 15 amino acids long. Trimming at V came to 1 base and at J to 2 bases, leaving 3 bases not matched to a gene. In germline, CDR1 is SGHAT, CDR2 FQNNGV.

CDR3 in DNA: TGTGCCCCCGGGGGTAATAGCAATCAGCCCCAGCATTTT. Translating it yields CAPGGNSNQPQHF. The rearrangement links TRBV21-1 to TRBJ1-5. TRBV21-1 is a listed pseudogene. The CDR3 has 13 residues.

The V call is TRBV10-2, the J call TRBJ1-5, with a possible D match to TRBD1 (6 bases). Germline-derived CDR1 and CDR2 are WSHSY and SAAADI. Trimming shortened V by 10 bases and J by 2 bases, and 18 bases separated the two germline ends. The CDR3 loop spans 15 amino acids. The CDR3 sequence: CANSGVTVRNQPQHF. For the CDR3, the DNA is TGCGCCAACTCAGGGGTAACGGTGCGCAATCAGCCCCAGCATTTT.

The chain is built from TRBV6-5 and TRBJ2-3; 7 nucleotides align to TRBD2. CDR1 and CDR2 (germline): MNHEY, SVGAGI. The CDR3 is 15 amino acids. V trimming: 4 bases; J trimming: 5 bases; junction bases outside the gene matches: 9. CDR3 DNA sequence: TGTGCCAGCAGTTGGGGGGGGTATAGCGGAGATACGCAGTATTTT. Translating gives CASSWGGYSGDTQYF.

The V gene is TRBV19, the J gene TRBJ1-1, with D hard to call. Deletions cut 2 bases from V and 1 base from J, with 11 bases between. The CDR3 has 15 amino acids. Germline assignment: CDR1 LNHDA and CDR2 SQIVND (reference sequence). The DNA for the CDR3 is TGTGCCAGTAGTATAAGCGGACCTTCGAACACTGAAGCTTTCTTT. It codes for CASSISGPSNTEAFF.

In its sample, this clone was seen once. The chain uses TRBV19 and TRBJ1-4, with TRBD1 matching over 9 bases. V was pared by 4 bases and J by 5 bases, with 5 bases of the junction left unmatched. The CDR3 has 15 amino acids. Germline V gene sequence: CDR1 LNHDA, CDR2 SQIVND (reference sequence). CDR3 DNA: TGTGCCAGTAGTAGAGAGACAGGGGGAAATGAAAAACTGTTTTTT. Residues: CASSRETGGNEKLFF.